This TCR beta chain was documented in a study of shared clonotypes between healthy human individuals. In the study overall: A donor's plate count was three for CD4 naive and three for CD4 memory; CD8 naive had two and CD8 memory one. Notes on the study in general: Naive subsets generally had larger estimated richness than memory subsets. A few donors shared approximately 5% of their naive CD4 clonotypes.

In the source study's methods: From ImmunoSEQ came sequences covering only the junction and carrying no quality scores, so filtering differed. The table came from immunoSEQ multiplex PCR; TCRdb's copy has only in-frame clones and leaves some out. V and J calls and clone size follow that table, whereas D and trimming were derived from the DNA. The table records 180,000 or so clones, 90% to 95% of them present only once. The trim removed 7 bases at V and 0 bases at J, leaving 9 bases unmatched. CDR1 is SGHTA, CDR2 FQGNSA, per germline. The CDR3 consists of 15 residues. Comment on this clone: Its antigen is unknown.

Sequencing input: naive CD4+ T cells sorted from blood. The subset is: CD45RA+ positively selected. The chain couples TRBV7-2 to TRBJ2-7, with 7 bases fitting TRBD2. This TCR came from a woman aged 25 to 39 in good health. CDR3 bases: TGTGCCAGCACCCTGTGGGAGGGGAGCTCCTACGAGCAGTACTTC. Protein: CASTLWEGSSYEQYF.